These T cell receptor beta chains were read from a single sample in a study of memory CD4+ T cells and cytomegalovirus serostatus. The method was immunoSEQ multiplex PCR; TCRdb's version includes in-frame clones alone and lacks a portion of them. The sample has 70,000 to 95,000 clones, approximately 84% seen once. The sample consisted of memory CD4+ T cells from blood. The source is an adult in good health and CMV-seronegative. The CDR3 runs from the conserved cysteine through the conserved F or W. Each record gives: clone size, J gene, V gene, D gene, CDR3 DNA, CDR3 protein. The D gene is left open where the match is weak. Size values are once, few and many counts, or a class for expanded clones, and some rows have none.

>NA|TRBJ2-7|TRBV7-9|TRBD1
TGTGCCAGCAGCTTAGTTTACAGGGGCTACGAGCAGTACTTC
CASSLVYRGYEQYF
>NA|TRBJ2-1|TRBV2|TRBD2
TGTGCCAGCAGTGTCCCGGGACTAGCGGTGAGCTCCTACAATGAGCAGTTCTTC
CASSVPGLAVSSYNEQFF
>NA|TRBJ1-2|TRBV23-1|TRBD1
TGCGCCAGCAGTCAACCAGGGGGCCATTATGGCTACACCTTC
CASSQPGGHYGYTF
>once|TRBJ1-1|TRBV5-4|NA
TGTGCCAGCCGACGGCCGGCGGGCACTGAAGCTTTCTTT
CASRRPAGTEAFF
>few|TRBJ1-1|TRBV6-5|NA
TGTGCCAGCAGTTACTCGGCGGACACTGAAGCTTTCTTT
CASSYSADTEAFF
>NA|TRBJ1-4|TRBV27|TRBD1
TGTGCCAGCAGTTCCTCACAGGGGCTGGGTGAAAAACTGTTTTTT
CASSSSQGLGEKLFF
>once|TRBJ1-1|TRBV6-1|NA
TGTGCCAGCAGTGGCCCGGGGTTGAACACTGAAGCTTTCTTT
CASSGPGLNTEAFF
>NA|TRBJ1-1|TRBV2|TRBD1
TGTGCCGCGGGGTTAGGGGGCGAAGCTTTCTTT
CAAGLGGEAFF
>NA|TRBJ2-2|TRBV14|NA
TGTGCCAGCAGCCAAGATCTTGCGGGGACTTACACCGGGGAGCTGTTTTTT
CASSQDLAGTYTGELFF
>NA|TRBJ2-3|TRBV5-4|TRBD2
TGTGCCAGCAGCTTGACTAGCGGGGGTACAGATACGCAGTATTTT
CASSLTSGGTDTQYF
>NA|TRBJ2-5|TRBV19|NA
TGTGCCAGTAGTATAGTAGGGGTCGAGACCCAGTACTTC
CASSIVGVETQYF
>NA|TRBJ1-2|TRBV7-2|TRBD1
TGTGCCAGCAGCTTGGACAGGGACTATGGCTACACCTTC
CASSLDRDYGYTF
>few|TRBJ1-1|TRBV19|NA
TGTGCCAGTAGACCGTCCCCTAACAGTCAAGCTTTCTTT
CASRPSPNSQAFF
>NA|TRBJ2-7|TRBV7-3|TRBD1
TGTGCCAGCAGCTTAATCGGCGGGCAGGGGGCCTACGAGCAGTACTTC
CASSLIGGQGAYEQYF
>NA|TRBJ1-3|TRBV4-3|NA
TGCGCCAGCAGCCAAGAGGACCTGTACCCTGGAAACACCATATATTTT
CASSQEDLYPGNTIYF
>NA|TRBJ1-5|TRBV9|TRBD1
TGTGCCAGCAGCGTAGGGACAGGGGGCGGTCAGCCCCAGCATTTT
CASSVGTGGGQPQHF
>NA|TRBJ2-2|TRBV6-5|NA
TGTGCCAGCAGTACGGGGGTCCGGGAGCTGTTTTTT
CASSTGVRELFF
>NA|TRBJ2-4|TRBV5-1|TRBD1
TGCGCCAGCAGCCGGGGACAGGCTGCGGACATTCAGTACTTC
CASSRGQAADIQYF
>NA|TRBJ2-5|TRBV7-9|NA
TGTGCCAGCAGCTGGCTAGGCGAGACCCAGTACTTC
CASSWLGETQYF
>NA|TRBJ2-7|TRBV7-2|NA
TGTGCCAGCAGCCTAAATGGAAGGTCGGAGCAGTACTTC
CASSLNGRSEQYF
>once|TRBJ1-4|TRBV19|NA
TGTGCCAGTAGTACTGGGATGACAGGCGAAAAACTGTTTTTT
CASSTGMTGEKLFF
>NA|TRBJ1-6|TRBV5-8|TRBD1
TGTGCCAGCAGCCGGGGACAGACTAATTCACCCCTCCACTTT
CASSRGQTNSPLHF
>NA|TRBJ2-2|TRBV19|NA
TGTGCCAGTAGTATTTCGGGGGATGGCACCGGGGAGCTGTTTTTT
CASSISGDGTGELFF
>NA|TRBJ2-5|TRBV30|TRBD1
TGTGCCTGGATCCAGGGGGCGAATGGGGAGACCCAGTACTTC
CAWIQGANGETQYF
>NA|TRBJ2-6|TRBV7-9|NA
TGTGCCAGCAGCTTAGCGAGGGGGGCGACAGCCCTGACTTTC
CASSLARGATALTF
>NA|TRBJ1-6|TRBV10-3|NA
TGTGCCATCAGTGTGGACAGTCGGGAGAACTCACCCCTCCACTTT
CAISVDSRENSPLHF
>few|TRBJ1-1|TRBV5-1|TRBD1
TGCGCCAGCAGCTTGGCCATGGGGGGACAGGAAGCTTTCTTT
CASSLAMGGQEAFF
>NA|TRBJ2-5|TRBV5-6|NA
TGTGCCAGCAGAACCGGTTGGGTACGGGAGTCGGAGACCCAGTACTTC
CASRTGWVRESETQYF
>NA|TRBJ2-2|TRBV25-1|TRBD2
TGTGCCAGCAGTCCGCACCAGGGGAGCGGGGGGCCCACCGGGGAGCTGTTTTTT
CASSPHQGSGGPTGELFF
>NA|TRBJ1-5|TRBV30|NA
TGTGCCTGGAGCGAGGGGTCGGGTTACCAGCCCCAGCATTTT
CAWSEGSGYQPQHF
>NA|TRBJ2-1|TRBV6-7|NA
TGTGCCAGCAGTTACTCGGGTCGGGGGAGCTCCTACAATGAGCAGTTCTTC
CASSYSGRGSSYNEQFF
>NA|TRBJ2-3|TRBV5-6|NA
TGTGCCAGGACAGGACGTCAGAATACGCAGTATTTT
CARTGRQNTQYF
>NA|TRBJ1-2|TRBV9|NA
TGTGCCAGCAGCGTAGGCGACGCGGGCTACACCTTC
CASSVGDAGYTF
>NA|TRBJ1-1|TRBV18|NA
TGTGCCAGCTCACCGCAGTGGGGTAAGAACACTGAAGCTTTCTTT
CASSPQWGKNTEAFF
>NA|TRBJ2-7|TRBV19|NA
TGTGCCAGCGCCCCTAGGGGGGAGGGTGAGCAGTACTTC
CASAPRGEGEQYF
>NA|TRBJ1-6|TRBV19|NA
TGTGCCAGTAGTATCGGGCAGGATTATAATTCACCCCTCCACTTT
CASSIGQDYNSPLHF
>NA|TRBJ1-2|TRBV20-1|NA
TGCAGTGCTAGTGGGGTCCCCTACTACACCTTC
CSASGVPYYTF
>few|TRBJ1-1|TRBV11-2|NA
TGTGCCAGCAGCTTCCGGGGTACGAACACTGAAGCTTTCTTT
CASSFRGTNTEAFF
>NA|TRBJ2-5|TRBV5-1|TRBD2
TGCGCCAGCACCCCGGGGGGGGGAGAGACCCAGTACTTC
CASTPGGGETQYF
>NA|TRBJ1-4|TRBV30|NA
TGTGCCTGGAGTGTGAGGGGATGGCCTACCCCACCGTCTAATGAAAAACTGTTTTTT
CAWSVRGWPTPPSNEKLFF
>once|TRBJ2-2|TRBV9|NA
TGTGCCAGCACCATGACCGGCTACCCGAACACCGGGGAGCTGTTTTTT
CASTMTGYPNTGELFF
>NA|TRBJ2-5|TRBV2|TRBD2
TGTGCCAGCAGCGAACTAGCGGGGGGGCAAGAGACCCAGTACTTC
CASSELAGGQETQYF
>NA|TRBJ2-7|TRBV2|TRBD1
TGTGCCAGTGGACAGGTAGCCGAGCAGTACTTC
CASGQVAEQYF
>NA|TRBJ1-2|TRBV30|NA
TGTGCTGGAAGAGAAGGGGGGCGGTATGGCTACACCTTC
CAGREGGRYGYTF
>NA|TRBJ1-2|TRBV30|NA
TGTGCCTGGAGTGTGGCCAGGACCCATTCTAACTATGGCTACACCTTC
CAWSVARTHSNYGYTF
>NA|TRBJ1-1|TRBV7-2|NA
TGTGCCAGCAGCTTGGGTTATATGAACACTGAAGCTTTCTTT
CASSLGYMNTEAFF
>NA|TRBJ1-2|TRBV28|TRBD1
TGTGCCAGCCATCTCACGGGGAAATACCGGGACAGGGGTAGAGGTAACTATGGCTACACCTTC
CASHLTGKYRDRGRGNYGYTF
>NA|TRBJ1-5|TRBV11-2|NA
TGTGCCAGCAGCTTAGGGGGTACTCAGCCCCAGCATTTT
CASSLGGTQPQHF
>NA|TRBJ1-3|TRBV10-2|NA
TGCGCCAGCAGGCTACAGGGTTCCGGAAACACCATATATTTT
CASRLQGSGNTIYF
>NA|TRBJ2-2|TRBV6-6|NA
TGTGCCAGCAATCGGGACACCGGGGAGCTGCTTTTT
CASNRDTGELLF
>NA|TRBJ1-2|TRBV20-1|NA
TGCAGTGCTTATGATAACTATGGCTACACCTTC
CSAYDNYGYTF